These 2 T cell receptor beta chains were all obtained from the same sample, sequenced in a study of lymphopenia after photon versus proton radiotherapy. Measured with immunoSEQ multiplex PCR; TCRdb has only the in-frame clones, and not every one. Counted here are around 70,000 clones, under 95% occurring once; the ten biggest clones make up 2.2%. Sequenced here: peripheral blood, sampled from a patient treated with photon-based radiotherapy. The receptors here all came from a woman between 40 and 50 years old with cholangiocarcinoma.

This rearrangement joins TRBV28 to TRBJ1-4; possible D gene TRBD1, 5 bases. V was shortened by 3 bases and J by 8 bases, with 13 bases between the two germline ends. Germline CDR1 MDHEN, CDR2 SYDVKM. There are 14 residues in the CDR3. The CDR3 DNA reads as TGTGCCAGCAGTTTCAGGGATCGGTACGAAAAACTGTTTTTT. Amino acid sequence: CASSFRDRYEKLFF.

The gene calls are TRBV11-2 and TRBJ2-7; 7 bases fit TRBD2. The CDR3 consists of 14 residues. J was trimmed by 5 bases and V by 6 bases; bases with no gene match: 10. Germline CDR1 SGHAT, CDR2 FQNNGV. The chain's CDR3 is CASSQDRAGDEQYF. The CDR3 nucleotides read TGTGCCAGCAGTCAGGACCGGGCGGGGGACGAGCAGTACTTC.